This T cell receptor beta chain was identified in a study of cytomegalovirus exposure and HLA in healthy donors. Primers for the PCR totalled 60 Vbeta and 13 Jbeta. The data were produced by immunoSEQ multiplex PCR, yet TCRdb's version contains in-frame clones alone and is incomplete. The data contain about 140,000 clones, 80% of them seen just once; the ten biggest clones take up approximately 2.5%. General study findings and limits: V- and J-gene trimming of TCR beta was linked (in a later analysis) to a missense DCLRE1C variant. It was assumed in the presence/absence analyses that sequencing depth was roughly uniform across donors.

The CDR3 is 13 amino acids. Germline CDR1 is GTSNPN and CDR2 is SVGIG (reference sequence). Deletions cut 1 base from V and 4 bases from J, with 10 bases between. In the case of this clone: Its antigen is still unknown.

The receptor was derived from a man in his forties or fifties in good health and CMV-seronegative. The specimen sequenced was PBMCs. The chain has TRBV30 and TRBJ1-2, with a possible D match to TRBD1 (6 bases). The chain's CDR3 is CAWSEGDLYGYTF. The CDR3, as DNA: TGTGCCTGGAGTGAGGGGGACCTCTATGGCTACACCTTC.